The rows below give T cell receptor beta chains drawn from one sample of a study of T-cell reconstitution after alpha-beta-depleted transplantation in children. TCRdb reprocessed the PCR reads with MiXCR, giving one entry per CDR3 protein. Here the sample spans some 290,000 distinct CDR3 sequences, around 25% being singletons. The sequenced sample was PBMCs, mostly from graft donor cells, obtained 180 days after TCRalphabeta/CD19-depleted stem cell transplant. These receptor sequences come from a male patient between 5 and 17 years old who had a stem cell transplant for acute lymphoblastic leukemia, so the T cells may come from the graft donor. The CDR3 runs from the conserved cysteine through the conserved F or W. The D gene is left open where the match is weak. Where a row states a size, it is once, few, many or the class of an expanded clone; other rows omit it.

>TRBJ2-1|TRBV19|TRBD2|.
CASSIVRAGPYNEQFF
TGTGCCAGTAGTATAGTCCGAGCGGGGCCCTACAATGAGCAGTTCTTC
>TRBJ1-2|TRBV3-1|.|.
CASSQAGVFYGYTF
TGTGCCAGCAGCCAAGCAGGGGTCTTTTATGGCTACACCTTC
>TRBJ2-7|TRBV4-1|TRBD2|few
CASSQGASGSYEQYF
TGCGCCAGCAGCCAAGGGGCTAGCGGGAGTTACGAGCAGTACTTC
>TRBJ2-1|TRBV5-1|.|.
CASSPSGVSYNEQFF
TGCGCCAGCAGCCCCTCGGGAGTCAGCTACAATGAGCAGTTCTTC
>TRBJ2-7|TRBV5-5|TRBD2|.
CASSGGLAGGWEQYF
TGTGCCAGCAGCGGGGGACTAGCGGGAGGTTGGGAGCAGTACTTC
>TRBJ2-5|TRBV20-1|.|.
CSADLATETQYF
TGCAGTGCTGATCTGGCGACGGAGACCCAGTACTTC
>TRBJ1-2|TRBV4-1|TRBD1|.
CASTERQGNFYGYTF
TGCGCCAGCACCGAAAGACAGGGCAATTTCTATGGCTACACCTTC
>TRBJ2-1|TRBV7-2|.|many
CASSVVGADEQFF
TGTGCCAGCAGCGTGGTGGGGGCGGATGAGCAGTTCTTC
>TRBJ1-1|TRBV7-2|TRBD1|few
CASSPQTGMNTEAFF
TGTGCCAGCAGCCCCCAGACAGGGATGAACACTGAAGCTTTCTTT
>TRBJ1-3|TRBV7-6|.|.
CASSSRGRRSGNTIYF
TGTGCCAGCAGCTCCAGGGGACGGCGCTCTGGAAACACCATATATTTT
>TRBJ1-2|TRBV9|.|few
CASSGPMGRLNYGYTF
TGTGCCAGCAGCGGCCCAATGGGACGGTTGAACTATGGCTACACCTTC
>TRBJ2-7|TRBV25-1|TRBD2|few
CASSQAGGTGKQYF
TGTGCCAGCAGCCAAGCGGGAGGAACGGGGAAGCAGTACTTC
>TRBJ1-1|TRBV2|.|once
CASSDPLQMGNTEAFF
TGTGCCAGCAGCGACCCCCTTCAAATGGGGAACACTGAAGCTTTCTTT
>TRBJ2-7|TRBV27|.|few
CASSPDSAYEQYF
TGTGCCAGCAGTCCTGACAGCGCCTACGAGCAGTACTTC
>TRBJ2-5|TRBV5-5|.|.
CASSFRDAHGETQYF
TGTGCCAGCAGCTTCCGGGACGCTCATGGGGAGACCCAGTACTTC
>TRBJ2-7|TRBV12-3/TRBV12-4|.|many
CASSFRRGSYEQYF
TGTGCCAGCAGTTTCCGTCGAGGGTCCTACGAGCAGTACTTC
>TRBJ2-1|TRBV19|.|few
CASSITGSNNEQFF
TGTGCCAGTAGTATTACAGGGTCGAACAATGAGCAGTTCTTC
>TRBJ2-1|TRBV12-3/TRBV12-4|.|.
CASRPTKSSYNEQFF
TGTGCCAGCAGACCTACTAAGAGCTCCTACAATGAGCAGTTCTTC
>TRBJ2-3|TRBV18|.|once
CASSPPQGNTQYF
TGTGCCAGCTCACCGCCTCAGGGGAATACGCAGTATTTT
>TRBJ2-1|TRBV20-1|TRBD2|.
CSARGASGTTINEQFF
TGCAGTGCTAGAGGGGCTAGCGGGACCACAATTAATGAGCAGTTCTTC
>TRBJ2-7|TRBV25-1|.|.
CASSEIAAYEQYF
TGTGCCAGCAGTGAAATAGCGGCCTACGAGCAGTACTTC
>TRBJ2-3|TRBV24-1|TRBD1|.
CATSDATGGVDTQYF
TGTGCCACCAGTGATGCCACAGGGGGCGTAGATACGCAGTATTTT
>TRBJ2-2|TRBV20-1|.|.
CSARDDGVWYLTGELFF
TGCAGTGCTAGAGACGACGGGGTATGGTATCTCACCGGGGAGCTGTTTTTT
>TRBJ2-1|TRBV12-3/TRBV12-4|TRBD1|many
CASSSRTGGFDEQFF
TGTGCCAGCAGTTCCCGGACAGGGGGTTTCGATGAGCAGTTCTTC
>TRBJ2-1|TRBV7-7|.|.
CASSLSGFNEQFF
TGTGCCAGCAGCCTTTCAGGGTTCAATGAGCAGTTCTTC
>TRBJ2-7|TRBV6-2/TRBV6-3|.|.
CASSWWNEQYF
TGTGCCAGCAGTTGGTGGAACGAGCAGTACTTC
>TRBJ2-5|TRBV20-1|.|.
CSAQDTHEPLGQETQYF
TGCAGTGCCCAGGACACCCACGAACCCTTAGGTCAAGAGACCCAGTACTTC
>TRBJ2-5|TRBV13|.|few
CASSLVGEETQYF
TGTGCCAGCAGCTTAGTCGGGGAAGAGACCCAGTACTTC
>TRBJ2-6|TRBV29-1|.|many
CSVGTLTGANVLTF
TGCAGCGTGGGGACCCTAACTGGGGCCAACGTCCTGACTTTC
>TRBJ2-3|TRBV20-1|TRBD2|.
CSARGGGRLNTQYF
TGCAGTGCTAGAGGAGGCGGGAGGTTAAATACGCAGTATTTT
>TRBJ2-3|TRBV10-2|TRBD2|.
CASSEHLAGDETDTQYF
TGCGCCAGCAGTGAGCATCTAGCGGGAGACGAGACAGATACGCAGTATTTT
>TRBJ2-5|TRBV7-9|TRBD2|few
CASSVAGVRRETQYF
TGTGCCAGCAGCGTAGCGGGAGTCCGGAGGGAGACCCAGTACTTC
>TRBJ2-7|TRBV9|TRBD1|.
CASSPASGGRDEQYF
TGTGCCAGCAGCCCCGCCTCAGGGGGTAGGGACGAGCAGTACTTC
>TRBJ1-2|TRBV7-8|.|few
CASSSELRGPYGYTF
TGTGCCAGCAGCTCCGAATTAAGGGGCCCCTATGGCTACACCTTC
>TRBJ1-3|TRBV7-9|TRBD1|.
CASGGQGTGNTIYF
TGTGCCAGCGGGGGACAGGGCACTGGAAACACCATATATTTT
>TRBJ2-7|TRBV11-1|TRBD1|.
CASSPGTGNFYEQYF
TGTGCCAGCAGCCCCGGGACAGGGAATTTCTACGAGCAGTACTTC
>TRBJ2-3|TRBV5-1|TRBD2|.
CASSLPGGAGVIDTQYF
TGCGCCAGCAGCCTTCCCGGGGGAGCGGGAGTAATAGATACGCAGTATTTT
>TRBJ2-3|TRBV12-3/TRBV12-4|.|.
CASSLQTGRDTQYF
TGTGCCAGCAGTCTACAGACAGGGAGGGATACGCAGTATTTT
>TRBJ2-3|TRBV13|.|once
CASSLGVSEMDTQYF
TGTGCCAGCAGCTTAGGGGTGTCCGAAATGGATACGCAGTATTTT
>TRBJ2-1|TRBV7-9|TRBD2|few
CASSFRTSGGNEQFF
TGTGCCAGCAGCTTTAGGACTAGCGGGGGTAATGAGCAGTTCTTC
>TRBJ2-1|TRBV5-1|.|.
CASSLFGPAASYNEQFF
TGCGCCAGCAGCTTGTTCGGTCCAGCAGCCTCCTACAATGAGCAGTTCTTC
>TRBJ2-3|TRBV21-1|.|few
CASSKADPSFTDTQYF
TGTGCCAGCAGCAAAGCCGACCCAAGTTTCACAGATACGCAGTATTTT
>TRBJ2-2|TRBV9|.|few
CASSAGGITGELFF
TGTGCCAGCAGCGCAGGAGGAATCACCGGGGAGCTGTTTTTT
>TRBJ1-2|TRBV9|.|.
CASSPLGRKSYTF
TGTGCCAGCAGCCCTTTGGGGCGTAAGAGCTACACCTTC
>TRBJ1-1|TRBV7-8|.|few
CASSLIRLNEAFF
TGTGCCAGCAGCTTGATTCGGCTCAATGAAGCTTTCTTT
>TRBJ2-4|TRBV12-3/TRBV12-4|TRBD1|.
CASSTRQGAVIQYF
TGTGCCAGCAGCACCCGACAGGGGGCAGTCATTCAGTACTTC
>TRBJ2-1|TRBV12-3/TRBV12-4|TRBD1|few
CASSQRTGDNEQFF
TGTGCCAGCAGCCAAAGGACAGGAGACAATGAGCAGTTCTTC
>TRBJ1-2|TRBV6-5|.|.
CASVGVRLEGYTF
TGTGCCAGCGTTGGGGTCCGGTTGGAGGGCTACACCTTC
>TRBJ1-2|TRBV10-3|.|.
CAISESGLMASGYTF
TGTGCCATCAGTGAGTCGGGGCTTATGGCTAGTGGCTACACCTTC
>TRBJ1-6|TRBV7-2|TRBD1|few
CASRRQGSSYNSPLHF
TGTGCCAGCAGGAGACAGGGGAGCTCCTATAATTCACCCCTCCACTTT
>TRBJ2-4|TRBV2|.|.
CASRAGIEAKNIQYF
TGTGCCAGCAGGGCAGGGATTGAAGCCAAAAACATTCAGTACTTC
>TRBJ2-3|TRBV30|.|.
CAWSVGAPQRTDTQYF
TGTGCCTGGAGTGTAGGAGCTCCCCAAAGAACAGATACGCAGTATTTT
>TRBJ2-1|TRBV4-1|TRBD2|.
CASSQAWEGYNEQFF
TGCGCCAGCAGCCAAGCGTGGGAGGGCTACAATGAGCAGTTCTTC
>TRBJ2-3|TRBV19|.|.
CASRTSREDTQYF
TGTGCCAGTAGGACCTCACGGGAAGATACGCAGTATTTT